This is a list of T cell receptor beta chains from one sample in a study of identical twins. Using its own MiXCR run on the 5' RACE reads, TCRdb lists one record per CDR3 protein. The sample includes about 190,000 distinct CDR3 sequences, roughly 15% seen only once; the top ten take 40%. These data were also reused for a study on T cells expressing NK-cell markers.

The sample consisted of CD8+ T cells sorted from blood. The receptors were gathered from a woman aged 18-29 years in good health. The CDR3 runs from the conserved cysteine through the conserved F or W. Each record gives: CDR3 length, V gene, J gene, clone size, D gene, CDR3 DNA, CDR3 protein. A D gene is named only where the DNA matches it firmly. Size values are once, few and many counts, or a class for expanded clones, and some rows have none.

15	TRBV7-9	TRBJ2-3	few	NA	TGTGCCAGCAGCTTCGGGACGGACGGCACAGATACGCAGTATTTT	CASSFGTDGTDTQYF
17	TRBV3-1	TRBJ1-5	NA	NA	TGTGCCAGCAGCCAAAGGGACCCCCTAGGGCGCAATCAGCCCCAGCATTTT	CASSQRDPLGRNQPQHF
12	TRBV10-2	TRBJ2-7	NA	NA	TGCGCCAGCAGTGACGACCCCTACGAGCAGTACTTC	CASSDDPYEQYF
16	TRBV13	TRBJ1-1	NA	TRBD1	TGTGCCAGCAGCCTCCAACCAGGGACAGGTGTCACTGAAGCTTTCTTT	CASSLQPGTGVTEAFF
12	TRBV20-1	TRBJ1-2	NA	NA	TGCAGTGCTAGAGATCATGGGGTTAGCTACACCTTC	CSARDHGVSYTF
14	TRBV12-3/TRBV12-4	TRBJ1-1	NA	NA	TGTGCCAGCAGGGTACAGGGTAGCAGCACTGAAGCTTTCTTT	CASRVQGSSTEAFF
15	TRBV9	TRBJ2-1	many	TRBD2	TGTGCCAGCAGCCCGGCGGGAGGGCCTAGCAATGAGCAGTTCTTC	CASSPAGGPSNEQFF
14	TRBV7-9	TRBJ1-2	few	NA	TGTGCCAGCAGGCTTCCTGGGGATCCGTATGGCTACACCTTC	CASRLPGDPYGYTF
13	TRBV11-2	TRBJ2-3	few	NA	TGTGCCAGCAGGGGGTTAAGCACAGATACGCAGTATTTT	CASRGLSTDTQYF
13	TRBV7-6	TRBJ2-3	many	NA	TGTGCCAGCAGCTCCTCCCCAGCAGATACGCAGTATTTT	CASSSSPADTQYF
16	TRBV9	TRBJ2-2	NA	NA	TGTGCCAGCAGCCCCTACAGGGGGGGGAACACCGGGGAGCTGTTTTTT	CASSPYRGGNTGELFF
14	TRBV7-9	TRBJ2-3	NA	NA	TGTGCCAGCAGCTTACAACTTATCACAGATACGCAGTATTTT	CASSLQLITDTQYF
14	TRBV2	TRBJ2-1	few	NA	TGTGCCAGCAGTGATGAGGGCTCCTACAATGAGCAGTTCTTC	CASSDEGSYNEQFF
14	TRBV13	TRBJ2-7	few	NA	TGTGCCAGCAGCCTGTATTCCCTTACCTACGAGCAGTACTTC	CASSLYSLTYEQYF
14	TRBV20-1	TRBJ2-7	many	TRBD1	TGCAGTGCTAGAGGGGACAGGGAACCCTACGAGCAGTACTTC	CSARGDREPYEQYF
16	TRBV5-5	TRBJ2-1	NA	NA	TGTGCCAGCAGCGCGCAGGGTTCGCCCCGGAACAATGAGCAGTTCTTC	CASSAQGSPRNNEQFF
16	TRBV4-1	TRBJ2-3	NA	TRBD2	TGCGCCAGCAGCCAGCACATAACGCGGGGGGCAGATACGCAGTATTTT	CASSQHITRGADTQYF
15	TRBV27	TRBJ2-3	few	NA	TGTGCCAGCAGTTCAACCCTCTCTAGCACAGATACGCAGTATTTT	CASSSTLSSTDTQYF
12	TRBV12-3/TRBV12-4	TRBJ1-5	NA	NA	TGTGCCAGCAGCGGGGGAGGGCAGCCCCAGCATTTT	CASSGGGQPQHF
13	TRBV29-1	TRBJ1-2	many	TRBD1	TGCAGCGTTGGAACAGGGGGGAACTATGGCTACACCTTC	CSVGTGGNYGYTF
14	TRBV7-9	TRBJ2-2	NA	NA	TGTGCCAGCAAACGGGTAGACTCAGGCGGGGAGCTGTTTTTT	CASKRVDSGGELFF
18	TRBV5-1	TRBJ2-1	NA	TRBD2	TGCGCCAGCAGCTTGTGGCCTGCACTAGCGGGAATAGAGAATGAGCAGTTCTTC	CASSLWPALAGIENEQFF
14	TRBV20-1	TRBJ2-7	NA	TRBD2	TGCAGTGCTAGAGAGGCGACTAGCGGCTACGAGCAGTACTTC	CSAREATSGYEQYF
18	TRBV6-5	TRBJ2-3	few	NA	TGTGCCAGCAGTTCGCTCCCCCTCGGGGGCCTGGTGCACGATACGCAGTATTTT	CASSSLPLGGLVHDTQYF
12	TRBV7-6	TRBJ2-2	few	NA	TGTGCCAGCAGCTTATGGTCCGGGGAGCTGTTTTTT	CASSLWSGELFF
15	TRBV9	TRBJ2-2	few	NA	TGTGCCTCCTCGAGACTGCTAACGAACACCGGGGAGCTGTTTTTT	CASSRLLTNTGELFF
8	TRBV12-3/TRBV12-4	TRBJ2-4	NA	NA	TGTGCCAGCAGTCTTACATACTTC	CASSLTYF
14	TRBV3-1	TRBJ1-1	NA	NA	TGTGCCAGCAGCCACGGGGGAGTGAACACTGAAGCTTTCTTT	CASSHGGVNTEAFF
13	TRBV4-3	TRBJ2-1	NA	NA	TGCGCCAGCAGCCGGGGGAGATGGAATGAGCAGTTCTTC	CASSRGRWNEQFF
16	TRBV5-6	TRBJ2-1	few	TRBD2	TGTGCCAGCAGCGGCGGGACTAGCGGGAGAATCAATGAGCAGTTCTTC	CASSGGTSGRINEQFF
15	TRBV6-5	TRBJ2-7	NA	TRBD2	TGTGCCAGCAGTAACCTAGCGGGTAGGATCTACGAGCAGTACTTC	CASSNLAGRIYEQYF
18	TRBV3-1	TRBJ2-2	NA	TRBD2	TGTGCCTGCAGGGGACTAGCGGACCAATCTGAAAACACCGGGGAGCTGTTTTTT	CACRGLADQSENTGELFF
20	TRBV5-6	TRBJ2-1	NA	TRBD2	TGTGCCAGCAGCCCCGGCCTACTCGCGGGGGGCCAAGTTTTTCTCAATGAGCAGTTCTTC	CASSPGLLAGGQVFLNEQFF
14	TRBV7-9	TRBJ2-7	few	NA	TGTGCCAGCAGCTTAATACGGTCAGGCATGGAGCAGTACTTC	CASSLIRSGMEQYF
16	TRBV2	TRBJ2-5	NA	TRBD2	TGTGCCAGCAGTGTTGGGACTAGCGGGGCGCGAGAGACCCAGTACTTC	CASSVGTSGARETQYF
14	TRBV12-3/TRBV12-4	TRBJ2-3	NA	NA	TGTGCCAGCAGTTTTGGGACTCTCACAGATACGCAGTATTTT	CASSFGTLTDTQYF
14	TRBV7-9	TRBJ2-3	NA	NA	TGTGCCAGCAGCTCCGGCGGGAGCACAGATACGCAGTATTTT	CASSSGGSTDTQYF
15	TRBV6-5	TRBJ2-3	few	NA	TGTGCCAGCAGTTACTCGGGCGGTCTCACAGATACGCAGTATTTT	CASSYSGGLTDTQYF
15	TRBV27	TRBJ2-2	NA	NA	TGTGCCAGCAGCCTTTTTGGGGGGGGCGCCGGGGAGCTGTTTTTT	CASSLFGGGAGELFF
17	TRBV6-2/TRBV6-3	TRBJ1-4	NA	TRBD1	TGTGCCAGCAGCCCCTCCAGGGGGCGAGTCGCGAATGAAAAACTGTTTTTT	CASSPSRGRVANEKLFF
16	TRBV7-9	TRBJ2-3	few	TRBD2	TGTGCCAGCAGCTTAGTCGGCGGGGGGGCGAGAGATACGCAGTATTTT	CASSLVGGGARDTQYF
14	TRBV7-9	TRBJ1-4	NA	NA	TGTGCCAACACCAGGGCTGCAACTAATGAAAAACTGTTTTTT	CANTRAATNEKLFF
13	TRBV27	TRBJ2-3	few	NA	TGTGCCAGCAGTTTTATTGACACAGATACGCAGTATTTT	CASSFIDTDTQYF
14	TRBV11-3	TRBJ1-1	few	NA	TGTGCCAGCAGCCAATGGGGCGGAAACACTGAAGCTTTCTTT	CASSQWGGNTEAFF
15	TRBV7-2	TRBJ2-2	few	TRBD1	TGTGCCAGCAGGGGGGACAGGGGGTGGACCGGGGAGCTGTTTTTT	CASRGDRGWTGELFF
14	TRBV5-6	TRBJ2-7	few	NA	TGTGCCAGCAGCTTGGGGGTCGACTTCTATGAGCAGTACTTC	CASSLGVDFYEQYF
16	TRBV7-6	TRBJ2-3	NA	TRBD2	TGTGCCAGCAGCGCCGAGCTAGCGGGGGGCCGGGATACGCAGTATTTT	CASSAELAGGRDTQYF
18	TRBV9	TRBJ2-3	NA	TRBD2	TGTGCCAGCAGCGCATCCCGAGAGACTAGCGGGGGTTCAGATACGCAGTATTTT	CASSASRETSGGSDTQYF
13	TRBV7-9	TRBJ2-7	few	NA	TGTGCCAGCAGCTTACGCGGTTCCTACGAGCAGTACTTC	CASSLRGSYEQYF
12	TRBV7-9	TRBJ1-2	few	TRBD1	TGTGGGACGGACAGGGGATTTTATGGCTACACCTTC	CGTDRGFYGYTF
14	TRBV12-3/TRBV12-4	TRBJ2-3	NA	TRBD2	TGTGCCAGTATGCCCAGCGGGAGTAAAGATACGCAGTATTTT	CASMPSGSKDTQYF
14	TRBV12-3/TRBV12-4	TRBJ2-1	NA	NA	TGTGCCAGCAGTTTCGGCGGGGTCTACAATGAGCAGTTCTTC	CASSFGGVYNEQFF
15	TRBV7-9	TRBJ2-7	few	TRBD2	TGTGCCAGCAGCCATGTAAGGGGACTAGCCCACGAGCAGTACTTC	CASSHVRGLAHEQYF
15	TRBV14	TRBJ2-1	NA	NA	TGTGCCAGCAGCCAAGATGGGGGTTCCTACAATGAGCAGTTCTTC	CASSQDGGSYNEQFF